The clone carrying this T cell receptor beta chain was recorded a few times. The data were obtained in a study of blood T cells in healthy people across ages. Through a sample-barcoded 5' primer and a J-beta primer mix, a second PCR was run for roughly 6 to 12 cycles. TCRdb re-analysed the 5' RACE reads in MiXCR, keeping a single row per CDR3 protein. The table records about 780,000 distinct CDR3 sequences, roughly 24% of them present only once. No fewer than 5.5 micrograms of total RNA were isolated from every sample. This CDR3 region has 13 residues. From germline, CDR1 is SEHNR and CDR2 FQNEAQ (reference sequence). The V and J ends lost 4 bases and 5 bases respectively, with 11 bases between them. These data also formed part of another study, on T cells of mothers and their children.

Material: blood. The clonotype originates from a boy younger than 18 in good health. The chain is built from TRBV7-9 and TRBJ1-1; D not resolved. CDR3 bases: TGTGCCAGCAGCTCTTACGTAGGGACTGAAGCTTTCTTT. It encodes CASSSYVGTEAFF.